Each of the 10 T cell receptor beta chains below was sequenced from the same sample in a study of graft-versus-host responses after intestinal transplantation. Produced via immunoSEQ multiplex PCR; TCRdb's table is partial and in-frame only. In the table there are about 70,000 clones, roughly 94% of which are singletons. For these TCRs, the target antigens are not known. The sequencing here drew on unstimulated CD8+ T cells sorted from spleen or lymph node cells, taken before intestinal transplant. The source is a human donor who received an intestinal transplant.

The V call is TRBV6-5, the J call TRBJ2-3; TRBD2 might be the D (6 bases). The CDR3 runs 14 residues. V lost 6 bases, J lost 6 bases, and 16 bases lay in between. Germline loops: CDR1 MNHEY, CDR2 SVGAGI. CDR3: CASSPGLVLDTQYF. In DNA, the CDR3 is TGTGCCAGCAGCCCGGGACTCGTTCTCGATACGCAGTATTTT.

To note about this clone: One junction end disagrees with the germline gene, perhaps due to a read error. V and J are TRBV28 and TRBJ2-1, with TRBD2 matching over 7 bases. CDR1 and CDR2 from the germline V gene are MDHEN and SYDVKM. The CDR3 spans 14 residues. CDR3 bases: TGTGCCAGCAGTTTACTAGCGGATAACAATGGGCAGTTCTTC. Amino acids: CASSLLADNNGQFF.

The gene calls are TRBV4-1 and TRBJ1-5; possible D gene TRBD1, 6 bases. The V and J ends lost 0 bases and 4 bases respectively, with 13 bases between them. The CDR3 is made up of 16 amino acids. From germline, CDR1 is MGHRA and CDR2 YSYEKL. The CDR3 here is CASSQDPGTLNQPQHF. CDR3 nucleotides: TGCGCCAGCAGCCAAGACCCCGGGACACTAAATCAGCCCCAGCATTTT.

A note on this clone: The same CDR3 can be traced to other DNA sequences in this sample. The V and J genes are TRBV30 and TRBJ2-1; D gene ambiguous. From germline, CDR1 is GTSNPN and CDR2 SVGIG (reference sequence). This CDR3 comprises 12 residues. Trimming shortened V by 0 bases and J by 6 bases, and 6 bases separated the two germline ends. CDR3 bases: TGTGCCTGGAGTGTAAAGGCCAATGAGCAGTTCTTC. This codes for CAWSVKANEQFF.

The rearrangement uses TRBV27 and TRBJ2-5; 8 nucleotides line up with TRBD1. V lost 0 bases, J lost 2 bases, and 17 bases stayed unmatched. This CDR3 contains 20 residues. In germline, CDR1 is MNHEY, CDR2 SMNVEV (reference sequence). The CDR3 spells CASSLSIQGVQRYGQETQYF. In nucleotides, the CDR3 is TGTGCCAGCAGTTTATCGATACAGGGGGTACAGCGGTATGGTCAAGAGACCCAGTACTTC.

The chain joins TRBV29-1 to TRBJ1-3, with a tentative D call TRBD1 (5 bases). The CDR3 contains 14 residues. Germline lookup yields CDR1 SQVTM and CDR2 ANQGSEA. The V and J ends lost 5 bases and 0 bases respectively, with 11 bases between them. This CDR3 reads CSVTTADSGNTIYF. CDR3 sequence (DNA): TGCAGCGTTACGACAGCCGACTCTGGAAACACCATATATTTT. The full variable domain, completed using reference TRBV29-1 and TRBJ1-3, is SAVISQKPSRDICQRGTSLTIQCQVDSQVTMMFWYRQQPGQSLTLIATANQGSEATYESGFVIDKFPISRPNLTFSTLTVSNMSPEDSSIYLCSVTTADSGNTIYFGEGSWLTVV.

V gene TRBV11-2 combines with J gene TRBJ2-4; D gene uncertain. Germline V gene data show CDR1 as SGHAT and CDR2 as FQNNGV. This CDR3 spans 16 amino acids. V dropped 7 bases and J dropped 0 bases, with 16 bases sitting between them. This chain's CDR3 is CASTSRWPLAKNIQYF. Written as DNA, the CDR3 is TGTGCCAGCACCTCCAGATGGCCTCTAGCCAAAAACATTCAGTACTTC.

This sequence joins TRBV19 and TRBJ2-7, with a tentative D call TRBD1 (5 bases). The CDR3 runs 12 residues. Germline lookup yields CDR1 LNHDA and CDR2 SQIVND (reference sequence). Between the trimmed V and J ends, which lost 6 bases and 3 bases, there was a span of 9 bases. This CDR3 reads CASSHDSYEQYF. The DNA of the CDR3 is TGTGCCAGTAGCCACGACAGCTACGAGCAGTACTTC.

The chain links TRBV27 to TRBJ1-2; D is unresolved. Germline loops: CDR1 MNHEY, CDR2 SMNVEV (reference sequence). Trimming cost V 6 bases and J 4 bases, with 15 bases left between them. The CDR3 runs 14 residues. In DNA form, the CDR3 reads TGTGCCAGCAGCTTCTCCCAGGCGAGCTATGGCTACACCTTC. Encoded protein: CASSFSQASYGYTF.

The V call is TRBV10-2, the J call TRBJ2-7, with D possibly TRBD2 on 6 matching bases. V was trimmed by 10 bases and J by 7 bases, leaving 17 bases between them. Germline lookup yields CDR1 WSHSY and CDR2 SAAADI. This CDR3 is 12 amino acids long. For the CDR3, the DNA is TGCGCCACCATCCCACCTGGGGGGGAGCAGTACTTC. This sequence encodes CATIPPGGEQYF.